The 21 T cell receptor beta chains presented below share a single source sample, sequenced in a study of radiation and T cells in renal cell carcinoma. TCRdb's table, derived via immunoSEQ multiplex PCR, lists solely in-frame clones and lacks some. The table lists approximately 90,000 clones, 86% of them singletons. Time point: baseline pretreatment blood. Treatment in this sample: 15 Gy SBRT to primary tumor, nephrectomy 4 weeks later. The starting material was blood, obtained from a patient whose treatment included radiotherapy and nephrectomy. The receptors were gathered from a man in his forties or fifties with renal cell carcinoma.

The rearrangement uses TRBV7-9 and TRBJ2-1; perhaps TRBD2 as D (5 bases). Germline-derived CDR1 and CDR2 are SEHNR and FQNEAQ (reference sequence). The CDR3 spans 12 residues. Trimming took 5 bases from V and 6 from J, leaving 8 bases between them. CDR3 sequence reads: CASSLTSNEQFF. In DNA form, the CDR3 reads TGTGCCAGCAGCCTTACTAGCAATGAGCAGTTCTTC.

J is TRBJ1-5 and V is TRBV19; 9 bases map to TRBD1. V lost 11 bases to trimming and J lost 4 bases; unmatched junction nucleotides: 9. Germline assignment: CDR1 LNHDA and CDR2 SQIVND (reference sequence). CDR3 length equals 14 residues. The CDR3 DNA sequence: TGTGCCGGGGGCACAGGGGGCGCGAATCAGCCCCAGCATTTT. Its translation: CAGGTGGANQPQHF. Full variable domain (missing parts from reference TRBV19 and TRBJ1-5): DGGITQSPKYLFRKEGQNVTLSCEQNLNHDAMYWYRQDPGQGLRLIYYSQIVNDFQKGDIAEGYSVSREKKESFPLTVTSAQKNPTAFYLCAGGTGGANQPQHFGDGTRLSIL.

The table lists this clone with a count of one. This chain connects TRBV5-1 to TRBJ2-2; 7 bases fit TRBD2. This CDR3 spans 16 amino acids. Looked up from germline, CDR1 is SGHRS and CDR2 is YFSETQ. Losses at the gene ends were 1 base for V and 0 bases for J; bases not matched to a gene: 3. CDR3 protein: CASSLFREANTGELFF. The CDR3 bases are TGCGCCAGCAGCTTGTTCCGGGAGGCGAACACCGGGGAGCTGTTTTTT. Drawing the rest from reference TRBV5-1 and TRBJ2-2, the complete variable domain is KAGVTQTPRYLIKTRGQQVTLSCSPISGHRSVSWYQQTPGQGLQFLFEYFSETQRNKGNFPGRFSGRQFSNSRSEMNVSTLELGDSALYLCASSLFREANTGELFFGEGSRLTVL.

This clone was seen a handful of times. This chain connects TRBV30 to TRBJ1-2; D ambiguous. Trimming removed 5 bases from V and 8 bases from J, with 15 bases in between. This CDR3 spans 12 amino acids. The germline V gene has CDR1 GTSNPN and CDR2 SVGIG (reference sequence). The CDR3 protein is CAWEIGTKGYTF. The CDR3 nucleotides are TGTGCCTGGGAAATAGGAACGAAGGGCTACACCTTC.

The rearrangement links TRBV9 to TRBJ1-1; 10 bases map to TRBD1. Trimming at V came to 7 bases and at J to 6 bases, leaving 12 bases not matched to a gene. The CDR3 extends over 15 amino acids. Germline CDR1 is SGDLS and CDR2 is YYNGEE. The CDR3 DNA sequence: TGTGCCAGCGGTGGGAGACAGGGGGCGGGCGCTGAAGCTTTCTTT. The encoded protein is CASGGRQGAGAEAFF.

This clone came up a few times. This CDR3 is CASSFRVQPQHF. DNA of the CDR3: TGTGCCAGCAGTTTTCGAGTTCAGCCCCAGCATTTT. The chain links TRBV28 to TRBJ1-5; D is uncertain. Trimming cost V 3 bases and J 6 bases, with 6 bases left between them. This CDR3 contains 12 residues. Per the germline V gene, CDR1 is MDHEN and CDR2 is SYDVKM.

The chain uses TRBV19 and TRBJ2-5; 11 bases map to TRBD1. Germline trimming cut 5 bases from V and 7 bases from J; bases unmatched to any gene: 15. CDR1 is LNHDA and CDR2 is SQIVND in the germline V gene (reference sequence). This CDR3 contains 17 residues. DNA for the CDR3: TGTGCCAGTAGTCCGGGACAGGGGGATCCGCGTTACGGGACCCAGTACTTC. Its translation is CASSPGQGDPRYGTQYF.

The chain has TRBV9 and TRBJ2-1; the match to TRBD2 covers 11 bases. Looked up from germline, CDR1 is SGDLS and CDR2 is YYNGEE. This CDR3 is built from 15 residues. V gave up 1 base and J gave up 6 bases; unmatched junction bases: 3. The CDR3 coding sequence is TGTGCCAGCAGCGTAAATAGCGGGGGGGTCAATGAGCAGTTCTTC. This gives the protein CASSVNSGGVNEQFF. Full variable domain (remainder filled in from reference TRBV9 and TRBJ2-1): DSGVTQTPKHLITATGQRVTLRCSPRSGDLSVYWYQQSLDQGLQFLIQYYNGEERAKGNILERFSAQQFPDLHSELNLSSLELGDSALYFCASSVNSGGVNEQFFGPGTRLTVL.

The chain joins TRBV7-8 to TRBJ2-7; 10 positions match TRBD2. Unmatched junction bases numbered 7, after V lost 1 base and J lost 4 bases. CDR1 is SGHVS, CDR2 FQNEAQ, per germline. The CDR3 has 16 amino acids. The CDR3 nucleotides read TGTGCCAGCAGCTTAGAACTAGCGGGAACTACTTACGAGCAGTACTTC. Amino acids: CASSLELAGTTYEQYF.

The chain has TRBV7-9 and TRBJ2-7; D call uncertain. V shed 1 base and J shed 2 bases, with 9 bases lying between them. Germline assignment: CDR1 SEHNR and CDR2 FQNEAQ (reference sequence). The length of the CDR3 is 14 residues. The CDR3 DNA reads as TGTGCCAGCAGCTTAGGGCTATTACCCTACGAGCAGTACTTC. Translating it yields CASSLGLLPYEQYF.

The chain is built from TRBV30 and TRBJ1-2; TRBD1 is a possible D gene (5 bases). The CDR3 consists of 13 residues. Trimming stripped 3 bases from V and 6 bases from J, with 14 bases between. Germline V gene data show CDR1 as GTSNPN and CDR2 as SVGIG (reference sequence). CDR3 DNA sequence: TGTGCCTGGAGGGTGGCGGGGGGGAATGGCTACACCTTC. It yields the protein CAWRVAGGNGYTF.

The chain links TRBV7-6 to TRBJ2-5, with D possibly TRBD2 on 6 matching bases. The CDR3 has 14 amino acids. Trimming took off 3 bases at V and 4 bases at J, with 12 bases between the two ends. Germline V gene lookup returns CDR1 SGHVS and CDR2 FNYEAQ. The CDR3 region is CASSLRRGAETQYF. Here the CDR3 DNA reads TGTGCCAGCAGCTTGAGGAGGGGAGCAGAGACCCAGTACTTC. The whole variable domain, filled in from reference TRBV7-6 and TRBJ2-5, reads GAGVSQSPRYKVTKRGQDVALRCDPISGHVSLYWYRQALGQGPEFLTYFNYEAQQDKSGLPNDRFSAERPEGSISTLTIQRTEQRDSAMYRCASSLRRGAETQYFGPGTRLLVL.

This sequence joins TRBV10-3 and TRBJ1-2; tentative D call: TRBD1 (5 bases). Germline assignment: CDR1 ENHRY and CDR2 SYGVKD. The CDR3 is 15 amino acids. The germline V and J ends were trimmed by 6 bases and 0 bases, with 14 bases remaining between them. CDR3 sequence: CAIRTRDGTNYGYTF. In DNA form, the CDR3 reads TGTGCCATCAGGACCCGGGACGGAACTAACTATGGCTACACCTTC.

DNA of the CDR3: TGTGCCAGCAGCTTTAACTCAGCGGGCTACAATGAGCAGTTCTTC. It translates to CASSFNSAGYNEQFF. J is TRBJ2-1 and V is TRBV11-2, with D possibly matching TRBD2 (6 bases). The CDR3 extends over 15 amino acids. V was shortened by 3 bases and J by 3 bases, with 12 bases between the two germline ends. Germline V gene lookup returns CDR1 SGHAT and CDR2 FQNNGV.

The rearrangement joins TRBV7-2 to TRBJ2-5; 9 bases agree with TRBD2. There are 15 residues in the CDR3. The V segment lost 1 base and the J segment 4 bases; nucleotides outside the gene matches: 4. Germline V gene data show CDR1 as SGHTA and CDR2 as FQGNSA. CDR3 region: CASSLGERGAETQYF. The CDR3 region has the DNA TGTGCCAGCAGCTTAGGGGAGCGGGGGGCAGAGACCCAGTACTTC.

The chain uses TRBV27 and TRBJ2-3; TRBD2 agrees at 8 bases. The CDR3 spans 14 residues. Germline CDR1 and CDR2: MNHEY and SMNVEV (reference sequence). Trimming cost V 0 bases and J 5 bases; bases outside gene matches: 1. CDR3 residues: CASSLSSGGDTQYF. The CDR3 nucleotides are TGTGCCAGCAGTTTATCCAGCGGGGGAGATACGCAGTATTTT.

This clone has only a few counts. The V and J genes are TRBV4-2 and TRBJ2-6, with D maybe TRBD1 (6 bases). Trimming pared 2 bases from V and 4 bases from J, leaving 12 bases between. The CDR3 spans 16 residues. Germline CDR1 reads LGHNA; CDR2 reads YNFKEQ. CDR3 bases: TGTGCCAGCAGCCAACTACAGGGTTCCGGGGCCAACGTCCTGACTTTC. As protein: CASSQLQGSGANVLTF.

DNA of the CDR3: TGCAGCGGGTGGGGGGGCGGATATGAAAAACTGTTTTTT. Amino acids: CSGWGGGYEKLFF. The J gene is TRBJ1-4, the V gene TRBV29-1, with a weak D call TRBD1 (6 bases). The germline gives CDR1 SQVTM, CDR2 ANQGSEA. The CDR3 is 13 amino acids. V was trimmed by 7 bases and J by 6 bases, leaving 15 bases between them.

This chain uses TRBV6-5 with TRBJ2-3; 9 nucleotides align to TRBD2. This CDR3 has 15 residues. The germline CDR1 and CDR2 sequences are MNHEY and SVGAGI. Trimming removed 0 bases from V and 3 bases from J; junction bases left unmatched: 1. The CDR3 reads CASSYSSGGTDTQYF. The CDR3 region has the DNA TGTGCCAGCAGTTACTCTAGCGGGGGTACAGATACGCAGTATTTT.

V is TRBV6-5 and J is TRBJ2-7, with D possibly TRBD1 on 6 matching bases. V was pared by 5 bases and J by 6 bases, with 11 bases between. CDR3 length equals 12 residues. CDR1 is MNHEY, CDR2 SVGAGI, per germline. The chain's CDR3 is CASSRDRREQYF. DNA for the CDR3: TGTGCCAGCAGTCGAGACAGGCGCGAGCAGTACTTC.

The chain employs TRBV19 and TRBJ1-2, with TRBD1 matching over 9 bases. Germline V gives CDR1 LNHDA, CDR2 SQIVND (reference sequence). V shed 5 bases, J shed 1 base, and the junction held 11 bases outside the gene matches. The CDR3 consists of 17 residues. DNA of the CDR3: TGTGCCAGTAGTCCGAGCACCGGGACAGGGAATAACTATGGCTACACCTTC. This sequence encodes CASSPSTGTGNNYGYTF.